Below are 12 T cell receptor beta chains sequenced from a single sample in a study of Graves' ophthalmopathy and Graves' hyperthyroidism. The study amplified TCR beta CDR3 regions using RNA transcripts. RT-PCR in the first round used HTBI primers; a second-round multiplex PCR followed. TCRdb re-derived calls from the multiplex PCR reads in MiXCR, one entry per CDR3 protein. The table has roughly 610,000 distinct CDR3 sequences, roughly 20% seen once; the top ten hold approximately 7%. Sequenced input: peripheral blood. These receptors were obtained from a woman between 18 and 29 years old with stable Graves' hyperthyroidism. Some clones in this sample may be carry-over from other donors' samples.

J is TRBJ1-2 and V is TRBV7-2; D is undetermined. Looked up from germline, CDR1 is SGHTA and CDR2 is FQGNSA. The germline V and J ends were trimmed by 11 bases and 4 bases, with 11 bases remaining between them. CDR3 size: 11 residues. Here the CDR3 DNA reads TGTGCCGGAACGACACGCTATGGCTACACCTTC. Encoded protein: CAGTTRYGYTF.

This clonotype showed up many times. The chain links TRBV5-1 to TRBJ2-2, with 10 bases fitting TRBD1. Germline CDR1 reads SGHRS; CDR2 reads YFSETQ. CDR3 length: 16 residues. Trimming cost V 4 bases and J 4 bases; bases outside gene matches: 7. In DNA form, the CDR3 reads TGCGCCAGCAGCCTTCCCGGGACAGGGGTCACCGGGGAGCTGTTTTTT. Residues: CASSLPGTGVTGELFF.

The rearrangement uses TRBV4-2 and TRBJ1-2; a possible D gene is TRBD1 (5 bases). CDR1 and CDR2 from the germline V gene are LGHNA and YNFKEQ. The CDR3 sequence is 18 residues long. V was trimmed by 3 bases and J by 0 bases, leaving 20 bases between them. The CDR3 protein is CASSQTVLRPWANYGYTF. CDR3 DNA sequence: TGTGCCAGCAGCCAGACAGTTCTTCGCCCCTGGGCTAACTATGGCTACACCTTC.

The sample holds many counts of this clonotype. This chain uses TRBV6-5 with TRBJ1-6, with 7 bases aligning to TRBD1. Per the germline V gene, CDR1 is MNHEY and CDR2 is SVGAGI. This CDR3 has 15 residues. J gave up 13 bases and V 4 bases, and 13 bases lay outside the gene matches. CDR3 loop: CASSFGNRGVWPLHF. In DNA, the CDR3 is TGTGCCAGCAGTTTTGGGAACAGGGGAGTTTGGCCCCTCCACTTT.

The V and J genes are TRBV5-1 and TRBJ2-5; TRBD2 matches 7 bases. Germline trimming cut 3 bases from V and 5 bases from J; bases unmatched to any gene: 10. CDR1 SGHRS and CDR2 YFSETQ come from the germline V gene. The CDR3 extends over 15 amino acids. CDR3 residues: CASSSGGSLRETQYF. The CDR3 DNA is TGCGCCAGCAGCTCTGGCGGGAGTTTGAGGGAGACCCAGTACTTC.

This clonotype has ten or more counts. This rearrangement joins TRBV28 to TRBJ2-7; D gene unclear. CDR1 and CDR2 from the germline V gene are MDHEN and SYDVKM. With 2 bases removed from V and 3 bases from J, the gap between germline ends came to 8 bases. This CDR3 region has 13 residues. CDR3 in DNA: TGTGCCAGCAGTTTAACAGAAATCTACGAGCAGTACTTC. Protein sequence: CASSLTEIYEQYF. The complete variable domain, with remaining parts taken from reference TRBV28 and TRBJ2-7, reads DVKVTQSSRYLVKRTGEKVFLECVQDMDHENMFWYRQDPGLGLRLIYFSYDVKMKEKGDIPEGYSVSREKKERFSLILESASTNQTSMYLCASSLTEIYEQYFGPGTRLTVT.

V gene TRBV10-3 combines with J gene TRBJ2-7; 9 bases agree with TRBD1. The length of the CDR3 is 17 residues. The trim removed 8 bases at V and 2 bases at J, leaving 16 bases unmatched. Germline CDR1 and CDR2: ENHRY and SYGVKD. CDR3 sequence: CAIHPWGLGQGTYEQYF. The CDR3, as DNA: TGTGCCATCCACCCCTGGGGACTCGGACAGGGGACCTACGAGCAGTACTTC.

The rearrangement joins TRBV2 to TRBJ2-7; D gene ambiguous. Trimming stripped 3 bases from V and 2 bases from J, with 8 bases between. This CDR3 region has 13 residues. From germline, CDR1 is SNHLY and CDR2 FYNNEI. The CDR3 DNA reads as TGTGCCAGCAGTGATGGCAGACCCTACGAGCAGTACTTC. This codes for CASSDGRPYEQYF. Full variable domain (remainder filled in from reference TRBV2 and TRBJ2-7): EPEVTQTPSHQVTQMGQEVILRCVPISNHLYFYWYRQILGQKVEFLVSFYNNEISEKSEIFDDQFSVERPDGSNFTLKIRSTKLEDSAMYFCASSDGRPYEQYFGPGTRLTVT.

This clonotype was recorded many times. This chain joins TRBV20-1 and TRBJ1-1, with D tentatively TRBD1 (5 bases). This CDR3 is 13 amino acids long. V lost 6 bases, J lost 7 bases, and 18 bases lay in between. CDR1 and CDR2 from the germline V gene are DFQATT and SNEGSKA (reference sequence). CDR3 loop: CSAIKTDGGEAFF. CDR3 bases: TGCAGTGCGATAAAGACAGACGGCGGTGAAGCTTTCTTT.

This clonotype was seen ten or more times. The CDR3 DNA reads as TGTGCCAGCATGAGGTCAGAGAACACTGAAGCTTTCTTT. Its translation: CASMRSENTEAFF. This rearrangement joins TRBV2 to TRBJ1-1; D not resolved. Germline CDR1 SNHLY, CDR2 FYNNEI. This CDR3 is 13 amino acids long. V lost 7 bases and J lost 1, with 10 bases in between. Variable domain in full (rest from reference TRBV2 and TRBJ1-1): EPEVTQTPSHQVTQMGQEVILRCVPISNHLYFYWYRQILGQKVEFLVSFYNNEISEKSEIFDDQFSVERPDGSNFTLKIRSTKLEDSAMYFCASMRSENTEAFFGQGTRLTVV.

At least ten counts were recorded for this clonotype. This chain joins TRBV15 and TRBJ2-5; unclear D gene. V dropped 0 bases and J dropped 4 bases, with 12 bases sitting between them. From germline, CDR1 is LNHNV and CDR2 YYDKDF (reference sequence). The CDR3 loop spans 15 amino acids. For the CDR3, the DNA is TGTGCCACCAGCAGAGATCCCCAAGGGCGAGAGACCCAGTACTTC. It encodes CATSRDPQGRETQYF.

In this sample, this clonotype turned up a few times. This sequence joins TRBV4-2 and TRBJ2-7, with D tentatively TRBD1 or TRBD2 (5 bases each). The CDR3 has 16 residues. V was clipped by 1 base and J by 4 bases, with 17 bases between them. Germline V CDR1 and CDR2: LGHNA, YNFKEQ. Written as DNA, the CDR3 is TGTGCCAGCAGCCAAGCAGGAGTTTGGGGGTTTTACGAGCAGTACTTC. It codes for CASSQAGVWGFYEQYF.